What follows is one T cell receptor (beta chain) and its context. Its target is not known. Germline V gene sequence: CDR1 MNHNS, CDR2 SASEGT. Losses at the gene ends were 6 bases for V and 2 bases for J; bases not matched to a gene: 9. The CDR3 has 15 amino acids. This sample stems from a study of naive and memory T cell subsets. Study findings and constraints: Naive and memory subsets had different power law exponents for TCR abundance. Possibly reflecting memory cells re-expressing CD45RA, a few larger clonotypes occurred in naive repertoires, especially CD8.

Cells stained for CD3, CD4, CD8, CD45RA, CD27 and viability were sorted into four CD45RA/CD27 subsets. An equimolar mix of two oligonucleotides served as the beta constant-region primer for TRBC1 and TRBC2. The ligated cDNA underwent four PCR rounds using SP2 and nested alpha and beta constant-region primers. Each CDR3 protein gets one entry after TCRdb re-called the UMI-ligation and nested PCR reads with MiXCR. Among fewer than 150,000 distinct CDR3 sequences, about a fifth were seen once, and the ten largest hold about 0.57%. V and J are TRBV6-1 and TRBJ2-7, with TRBD1 matching over 8 bases. Sequenced input: naive CD8+ T cells from blood. The TCR sequence derives from a human donor in good health. CDR3: CASSPLGQGPYEQYF. The CDR3, as DNA: TGTGCCAGCAGCCCACTAGGACAGGGTCCCTACGAGCAGTACTTC.